What follows are 32 T cell receptor beta chains derived from one specimen sequenced in a study of blood T cell repertoires in COVID-19. TCRdb's table, derived via immunoSEQ multiplex PCR, lists solely in-frame clones and lacks some. Of approximately 230,000 clones in the sample, under 90% were seen once. Sequencing was performed on peripheral blood. Receptors originate from a man aged 25-40 years with active or convalescent COVID-19.

Only a few counts were recorded for this clone. This chain joins TRBV6-2 or TRBV6-3 and TRBJ2-1; possibly TRBD2 for D (5 bases). Germline V gene sequence: CDR1 MNHEY, CDR2 SVGEGT. The V gene lost 2 bases and the J gene lost 4 bases, with 6 bases spanning the gap. This CDR3 region has 13 residues. CDR3 sequence: CASSYREYNEQFF. CDR3 nucleotides: TGTGCCAGCAGTTACCGGGAATACAATGAGCAGTTCTTC.

V gene TRBV7-9 combines with J gene TRBJ2-3, with D tentatively TRBD2 (5 bases). Germline V gives CDR1 SEHNR, CDR2 FQNEAQ (reference sequence). The V end was cut by 4 bases, the J end by 8 bases, with 10 bases between. CDR3 length: 12 residues. CDR3 region: CASSSPRGTQYF. CDR3 sequence (DNA): TGTGCCAGCAGCTCCCCCCGGGGTACGCAGTATTTT.

The chain uses TRBV15 and TRBJ2-1; D is uncertain. The V and J ends lost 1 base and 9 bases respectively, with 13 bases between them. This CDR3 region has 14 residues. Germline CDR1 LNHNV, CDR2 YYDKDF (reference sequence). The chain's CDR3 is CATSRGGSLVEQFF. Written as DNA, the CDR3 is TGTGCCACCAGCAGAGGCGGTAGCCTGGTTGAGCAGTTCTTC.

The J gene is TRBJ2-1, the V gene TRBV9, with unresolved D. Trimming shortened V by 4 bases and J by 4 bases, and 12 bases separated the two germline ends. CDR3 length: 14 residues. Looked up from germline, CDR1 is SGDLS and CDR2 is YYNGEE. In DNA, the CDR3 is TGTGCCAGCAGCCCTGAAGCCATGTACAATGAGCAGTTCTTC. Amino acids: CASSPEAMYNEQFF.

The chain recombines TRBV5-1 with TRBJ2-2, with TRBD2 matching 13 bases. V was clipped by 4 bases and J by 7 bases; unmatched bases: 10. The CDR3 is made up of 17 amino acids. In germline, CDR1 is SGHRS, CDR2 YFSETQ. CDR3 coding DNA: TGCGCCAGCAGCCCGGGAGGGACTAGCGGGACTGGCGGGGAGCTGTTTTTT. This codes for CASSPGGTSGTGGELFF.

The rearrangement joins TRBV19 to TRBJ2-7, with TRBD1 matching over 9 bases. The germline V gene encodes CDR1 LNHDA and CDR2 SQIVND (reference sequence). With 6 bases clipped from V and 6 bases from J, the junction kept 12 bases outside the gene matches. The CDR3 consists of 15 residues. Written as DNA, the CDR3 is TGTGCCAGTAGCAAATCCGGGACAGGGAATCCCGAGCAGTACTTC. This encodes CASSKSGTGNPEQYF.

Only one count was recorded for this clone. This chain links TRBV9 with TRBJ2-2; 8 nucleotides agree with TRBD2. CDR3 size: 14 residues. The ends lost 3 bases at V and 5 bases at J; junction bases unmatched: 3. Per the germline V gene, CDR1 is SGDLS and CDR2 is YYNGEE. CDR3 sequence (DNA): TGTGCCAGCAGCGACGGGAGGGGGACCGGGGAGCTGTTTTTT. This sequence encodes CASSDGRGTGELFF.

This chain uses TRBV6-4 with TRBJ1-1; the D is unclear. The CDR3 covers 16 residues. Trimming left V 0 bases short and J 3 bases short, with 14 bases between. CDR1 and CDR2 from the germline V gene are MRHNA and SNTAGT. CDR3 residues: CASSDSRRGIHTEAFF. CDR3 DNA sequence: TGTGCCAGCAGTGACTCGAGGCGGGGAATCCACACTGAAGCTTTCTTT.

The chain joins TRBV19 to TRBJ1-1; D call uncertain. Germline V gene lookup returns CDR1 LNHDA and CDR2 SQIVND (reference sequence). This CDR3 has 14 amino acids. Trimming took 3 bases from V and 0 from J, leaving 8 bases between them. CDR3 protein: CASSISGVNTEAFF. The CDR3 nucleotides read TGTGCCAGTAGTATCAGCGGGGTGAACACTGAAGCTTTCTTT.

The chain combines TRBV10-2 with TRBJ2-7; 8 nucleotides line up with TRBD1. V dropped 6 bases and J dropped 5; count of bases not matched to a gene: 6. Germline lookup yields CDR1 WSHSY and CDR2 SAAADI. The CDR3 has 13 amino acids. Written as DNA, the CDR3 is TGCGCCAGCAGCGGACAGGGTGGGGACGAGCAGTACTTC. This codes for CASSGQGGDEQYF.

This clone is judged medium-sized. V is TRBV6-4 and J is TRBJ2-7, with no clear D. The CDR3 runs to 10 residues. Germline V gene sequence: CDR1 MRHNA, CDR2 SNTAGT. V was clipped by 8 bases and J by 6 bases, with 8 bases between them. The CDR3 spells CASAPSEQYF. For the CDR3, the DNA is TGTGCCAGCGCCCCCAGCGAGCAGTACTTC.

The chain is built from TRBV5-1 and TRBJ1-1; TRBD1 agrees at 7 bases. After removal of 4 bases from V and 11 bases from J, the junction contained 8 bases not matched to a gene. CDR1 and CDR2 from the germline V gene are SGHRS and YFSETQ. This CDR3 has 12 amino acids. CDR3 region: CASSPEGQYAFF. The CDR3 bases are TGCGCCAGCAGCCCGGAGGGACAGTATGCTTTCTTT.

This clone was counted a single time. The rearrangement joins TRBV11-2 to TRBJ1-2; D uncertain. This CDR3 is built from 14 residues. Per germline, CDR1 SGHAT and CDR2 FQNNGV. V lost 1 base to trimming and J lost 0 bases, with 6 bases between them. The CDR3 spells CASSLGPSNYGYTF. The CDR3 bases are TGTGCCAGCAGCTTAGGTCCTTCTAACTATGGCTACACCTTC.

The V call is TRBV27, the J call TRBJ2-1; TRBD2 matches at 9 bases. V trimming: 8 bases; J trimming: 3 bases; junction bases outside the gene matches: 8. The CDR3 runs to 15 residues. CDR1 MNHEY and CDR2 SMNVEV come from the germline V gene (reference sequence). This chain's CDR3 is CASRRAGGLYNEQFF. CDR3 nucleotides: TGTGCCAGCCGCCGCGCGGGAGGGCTCTACAATGAGCAGTTCTTC.

This clone was found a few times. The chain joins TRBV9 to TRBJ2-7; a possible D gene is TRBD2 (6 bases). The V gene lost 8 bases and the J gene lost 1 base, with 10 bases spanning the gap. Germline CDR1 SGDLS, CDR2 YYNGEE. This CDR3 contains 12 residues. In DNA form, the CDR3 reads TGTGCCAGTTCCGGGAGTTCCTACGAGCAGTACTTC. It encodes CASSGSSYEQYF.

This clone came up a few times. The DNA of the CDR3 is TGTGCCAGCAGCTTAGTCGCCCTCGGACAGGCGGCGGGCACCGGGGAGCTGTTTTTT. It codes for CASSLVALGQAAGTGELFF. The chain couples TRBV11-2 to TRBJ2-2, with 7 nucleotides matching TRBD1. The CDR3 has 19 amino acids. CDR1 and CDR2 (germline): SGHAT, FQNNGV. V lost 1 base, J lost 4 bases, and 15 bases stayed unmatched.

The V gene is TRBV2, the J gene TRBJ2-3; 7 positions agree with TRBD1. Trimming at V came to 4 bases and at J to 1 base, leaving 2 bases not matched to a gene. The CDR3 has 14 residues. The germline V gene encodes CDR1 SNHLY and CDR2 FYNNEI. The CDR3 loop reads CASSGQGGTDTQYF. In DNA form, the CDR3 reads TGTGCCAGCAGTGGACAGGGAGGCACAGATACGCAGTATTTT. The full variable domain, completed using reference TRBV2 and TRBJ2-3, is EPEVTQTPSHQVTQMGQEVILRCVPISNHLYFYWYRQILGQKVEFLVSFYNNEISEKSEIFDDQFSVERPDGSNFTLKIRSTKLEDSAMYFCASSGQGGTDTQYFGPGTRLTVL.

This chain connects TRBV18 to TRBJ2-2; 8 bases are shared with TRBD1. The germline gives CDR1 KGHSH, CDR2 LQKENI. The V segment lost 4 bases and the J segment 4 bases; nucleotides outside the gene matches: 5. CDR3 length: 15 residues. CDR3 DNA sequence: TGTGCCAGCTCACTGGACAGGGTGGCCACCGGGGAGCTGTTTTTT. Its translation: CASSLDRVATGELFF.

V and J are TRBV11-3 and TRBJ2-1; TRBD2 aligns across 7 bases. Germline loops: CDR1 SGHNT, CDR2 YENEEA. The V segment lost 3 bases and the J segment 6 bases; nucleotides outside the gene matches: 2. This CDR3 contains 13 residues. The CDR3 sequence: CASSFPGGNEQFF. DNA of the CDR3: TGTGCCAGCAGCTTCCCGGGGGGCAATGAGCAGTTCTTC.

This chain joins TRBV7-9 and TRBJ2-7, with D possibly TRBD1 on 6 matching bases. Per germline, CDR1 SEHNR and CDR2 FQNEAQ (reference sequence). The V and J ends lost 8 bases and 2 bases respectively, with 13 bases between them. The CDR3 spans 13 residues. CDR3 in amino acids: CASGNRVTYEQYF. The DNA for the CDR3 is TGTGCCAGCGGAAACAGGGTCACCTACGAGCAGTACTTC.

This clone turned up a few times. The rearrangement joins TRBV28 to TRBJ1-5, with D maybe TRBD1 (6 bases). The CDR3 is 12 amino acids. V was clipped by 3 bases and J by 9 bases, with 9 bases between them. CDR1 is MDHEN and CDR2 is SYDVKM in the germline V gene. The CDR3 here is CASSFWGLPQHF. The DNA for the CDR3 is TGTGCCAGCAGTTTTTGGGGGCTGCCCCAGCATTTT.

The chain combines TRBV9 with TRBJ2-7; 10 bases line up with TRBD2. CDR3 length equals 15 residues. The germline CDR1 and CDR2 sequences are SGDLS and YYNGEE. V trimming: 3 bases; J trimming: 4 bases; junction bases outside the gene matches: 7. CDR3 bases: TGTGCCAGCAGCGCAGGACTAGCGGCTGGGTACGAGCAGTACTTC. This codes for CASSAGLAAGYEQYF.

DNA for the CDR3: TGTGCCAGCAGTTATCGGCTATGGGGCCTCAATGAGCAGTTCTTC. This gives the protein CASSYRLWGLNEQFF. The chain has TRBV6-5 and TRBJ2-1; D perhaps matches TRBD1 (5 bases). V dropped 3 bases and J dropped 6 bases, with 15 bases sitting between them. Germline V CDR1 and CDR2: MNHEY, SVGAGI. CDR3 size: 15 residues.

As DNA, the CDR3 is TGCGCCAGCAGCCAAGAACAGGGTAATCAGCCCCAGCATTTT. Its protein is CASSQEQGNQPQHF. This chain connects TRBV4-1 to TRBJ1-5; tentatively, D is TRBD1 (6 bases). This CDR3 comprises 14 residues. Trimming took 0 bases from V and 4 from J, leaving 7 bases between them. The germline gives CDR1 MGHRA, CDR2 YSYEKL.

The chain is built from TRBV9 and TRBJ2-2; D gene ambiguous. The CDR3 runs 13 residues. Trimming removed 0 bases at V and 7 bases at J, with 7 bases between. Germline CDR1 reads SGDLS; CDR2 reads YYNGEE. As DNA, the CDR3 is TGTGCCAGCAGCGTAGTCCCCAGCGGGGAGCTGTTTTTT. It yields the protein CASSVVPSGELFF.

The chain uses TRBV24-1 and TRBJ1-1; 7 nucleotides align to TRBD1. Germline trimming cut 4 bases from V and 11 bases from J; bases unmatched to any gene: 9. Germline assignment: CDR1 KGHDR and CDR2 SFDVKD. This CDR3 has 13 amino acids. The chain's CDR3 is CATSDPQGMGAFF. CDR3 sequence (DNA): TGTGCCACCAGTGACCCACAGGGGATGGGCGCTTTCTTT.

The genes are TRBV27 and TRBJ2-1; 10 bases line up with TRBD2. The germline V gene encodes CDR1 MNHEY and CDR2 SMNVEV (reference sequence). The CDR3 sequence is 16 residues long. V dropped 7 bases and J dropped 5; count of bases not matched to a gene: 11. CDR3 loop: CASKTGGLAGDNEQFF. The CDR3 nucleotides read TGTGCCAGCAAGACCGGAGGGCTAGCGGGAGACAATGAGCAGTTCTTC.

The CDR3 protein is CASTAGASYEQYF. The CDR3 DNA sequence: TGTGCCAGTACGGCGGGGGCCTCCTACGAGCAGTACTTC. The chain recombines TRBV7-9 with TRBJ2-7; D possibly corresponds to TRBD2 (7 bases). Germline CDR1 SEHNR, CDR2 FQNEAQ (reference sequence). The CDR3 covers 13 residues. V was pared by 9 bases and J by 0 bases, with 12 bases between.

This clone was seen only a few times. This rearrangement joins TRBV6-2 or TRBV6-3 to TRBJ1-5; 10 bases match TRBD1. The CDR3 has 16 amino acids. The trim removed 2 bases at V and 6 bases at J, leaving 7 bases unmatched. CDR1 is MNHEY and CDR2 is SVGEGT in the germline V gene. The CDR3, as DNA: TGTGCCAGCAGTTACGTGGTCGGGACAGGGGCTCAGCCCCAGCATTTT. It yields the protein CASSYVVGTGAQPQHF.

The chain employs TRBV19 and TRBJ1-3, with 7 bases identical to TRBD1. Germline CDR1 and CDR2: LNHDA and SQIVND (reference sequence). This CDR3 comprises 14 residues. V lost 10 bases, J lost 0 bases, and 6 bases stayed unmatched. The CDR3 DNA follows: TGTGCCACCCGACAGGGTTACTCTGGAAACACCATATATTTT. Translating it yields CATRQGYSGNTIYF.

The V and J genes are TRBV5-4 and TRBJ1-2; D ambiguous. The CDR3 consists of 14 residues. Trimming cost V 4 bases and J 9 bases, with 19 bases left between them. Germline lookup yields CDR1 SGHNT and CDR2 YYREEE (reference sequence). Written as DNA, the CDR3 is TGTGCCAGCAGCCGAACTACCGGAGAATTGAGCTACACCTTC. Amino acid sequence: CASSRTTGELSYTF.

The chain combines TRBV5-1 with TRBJ1-3, with D maybe TRBD1 (6 bases). The CDR3 runs 16 residues. Germline V gene sequence: CDR1 SGHRS, CDR2 YFSETQ. V was pared by 3 bases and J by 0 bases, with 13 bases between. CDR3 sequence (DNA): TGCGCCAGCAGCTGGACGGACAGCCTCTCTGGAAACACCATATATTTT. Protein sequence: CASSWTDSLSGNTIYF.